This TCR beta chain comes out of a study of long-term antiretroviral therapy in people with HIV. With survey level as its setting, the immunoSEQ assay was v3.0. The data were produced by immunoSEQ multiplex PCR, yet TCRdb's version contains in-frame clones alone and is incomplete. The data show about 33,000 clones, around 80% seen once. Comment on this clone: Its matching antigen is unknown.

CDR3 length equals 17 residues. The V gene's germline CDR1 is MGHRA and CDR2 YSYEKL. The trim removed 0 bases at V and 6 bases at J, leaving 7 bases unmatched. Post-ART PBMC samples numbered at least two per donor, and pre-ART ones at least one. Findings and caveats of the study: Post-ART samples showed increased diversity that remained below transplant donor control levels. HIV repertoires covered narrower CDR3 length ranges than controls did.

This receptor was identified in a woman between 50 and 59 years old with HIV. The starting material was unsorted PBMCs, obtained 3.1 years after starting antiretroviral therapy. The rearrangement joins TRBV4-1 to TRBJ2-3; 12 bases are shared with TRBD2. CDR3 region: CASSQDELAGGPDTQYF. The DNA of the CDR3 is TGCGCCAGCAGCCAAGATGAGCTAGCGGGGGGGCCCGATACGCAGTATTTT.